These 20 T cell receptor beta chains were sequenced from one sample in a study of post-analysis software for immune sequencing data. Overall study findings and caveats: Comparison of patients with controls showed five TRBV segments more frequent in patients, TRBV5-6, TRBV5-1 and TRBV20-1 among them.

The TCR beta cDNA libraries carried unique molecular identifiers. TCRdb re-analysed the PCR reads in MiXCR, keeping a single row per CDR3 protein. The profile shows roughly 730,000 distinct CDR3 sequences, just under 30% of them singletons. The antigens for these receptors are not known. What was sequenced was blood. The receptor source for this set is a girl aged 10 to 17 with multiple sclerosis.

As concerns this clonotype: The final CDR3 position lacks the conserved phenylalanine or tryptophan, pointing to a likely read error. This chain connects TRBV7-2 to TRBJ2-7, with 7 bases lining up with TRBD1. Germline lookup yields CDR1 SGHTA and CDR2 FQGNSA. V lost 1 base to trimming and J lost 0 bases; unmatched junction nucleotides: 6. CDR3 length: 16 amino acids. CDR3 sequence reads: CASSLVLGQSSYEQYC. CDR3 DNA: TGTGCCAGCAGCTTAGTTTTGGGACAGAGCTCCTACGAGCAGTACTGC.

This clonotype was found a few times. The genes are TRBV7-9 and TRBJ2-1; D is uncertain. This CDR3 is built from 17 residues. Trimming left V 5 bases short and J 6 bases short, with 23 bases between. CDR1 is SEHNR and CDR2 is FQNEAQ in the germline V gene (reference sequence). The CDR3 nucleotides read TGTGCCAGCAGCGCCCAAGGGTTGGCGCCTCATAGCAATGAGCAGTTCTTC. It specifies CASSAQGLAPHSNEQFF.

The chain joins TRBV7-9 to TRBJ2-3; perhaps TRBD2 as D (6 bases). The CDR3 length is 14 residues. The V end lost 5 bases, the J end lost 5 bases, and 14 bases lay between the germline ends. Germline assignment: CDR1 SEHNR and CDR2 FQNEAQ (reference sequence). CDR3 protein: CASSPEGPVDTQYF. CDR3 coding DNA: TGTGCCAGCAGCCCGGAGGGCCCGGTAGATACGCAGTATTTT.

This clonotype was seen a few times. The CDR3 sequence: CASSPTREGEQYF. The CDR3 nucleotides are TGTGCCAGCAGCCCGACGAGGGAAGGCGAGCAGTACTTC. The J gene is TRBJ2-7, the V gene TRBV12-3 or TRBV12-4, with D possibly matching TRBD2 (5 bases). The CDR3 is 13 residues long. The V end was cut by 6 bases, the J end by 6 bases, with 15 bases between.

This clonotype has only a few counts. The V gene is TRBV5-1, the J gene TRBJ2-1; perhaps TRBD1 as D (5 bases). The V end lost 4 bases, the J end lost 7 bases, and 15 bases lay between the germline ends. CDR3 size: 14 residues. CDR1 and CDR2 (germline): SGHRS, YFSETQ. CDR3 sequence (DNA): TGCGCCAGCAGCGCTGCAGGGCTGGGAAATGAGCAGTTCTTC. Amino acid sequence: CASSAAGLGNEQFF.

The chain couples TRBV20-1 to TRBJ1-5; D remains unclear. The ends were cut back, 0 bases at V and 0 bases at J, with 12 bases in the middle. CDR1 DFQATT and CDR2 SNEGSKA come from the germline V gene (reference sequence). This CDR3 region has 16 residues. CDR3 nucleotide sequence: TGCAGTGCTAGAGACCTAGGGATATATAGCAATCAGCCCCAGCATTTT. Amino acid sequence: CSARDLGIYSNQPQHF.

The chain carries TRBV4-1 and TRBJ2-5; 10 bases fit TRBD2. Germline CDR1 MGHRA, CDR2 YSYEKL. V dropped 2 bases and J dropped 2; count of bases not matched to a gene: 8. CDR3 length: 17 amino acids. The CDR3 DNA follows: TGCGCCAGCAGCCAACCTCTAGCGGGAGTCGTACAAGAGACCCAGTACTTC. This translates into CASSQPLAGVVQETQYF.

The J gene is TRBJ2-7, the V gene TRBV20-1; D call uncertain. The V gene lost 6 bases and the J gene lost 4 bases, with 19 bases spanning the gap. The germline gives CDR1 DFQATT, CDR2 SNEGSKA (reference sequence). The length of the CDR3 is 14 residues. The CDR3 bases are TGCAGTGCGTCCCTCGCGGTTTTTACGTACGAGCAGTACTTC. The encoded protein is CSASLAVFTYEQYF.

This clonotype was detected only a few times. The chain employs TRBV5-6 and TRBJ2-6; possibly TRBD1 for D (6 bases). V was pared by 2 bases and J by 0 bases, with 18 bases between. This CDR3 region has 19 residues. Germline V gene sequence: CDR1 SGHDT, CDR2 YYEEEE. CDR3 bases: TGTGCCAGCAGCTTTTCAGGTTCAGGGGCCAGCTCTGGGGCCAACGTCCTGACTTTC. Translated, it gives CASSFSGSGASSGANVLTF.

As concerns this clonotype: The junction does not match germline at one end; this may be a read error. The rearrangement uses TRBV5-1 and TRBJ2-5; D may correspond to TRBD1 or TRBD2 (7 bases each). The germline V gene has CDR1 SGHRS and CDR2 YFSETQ. This CDR3 has 15 residues. The CDR3, as DNA: TGTGCCAGCGGGACGACAGGGCGGAACCAAGAGACCCGGTACTTC. It translates to CASGTTGRNQETRYF.

This clonotype was observed a few times. This chain uses TRBV10-3 with TRBJ2-7; D gene uncertain. Trimming took 2 bases from V and 3 from J, leaving 5 bases between them. This CDR3 has 12 residues. Germline lookup yields CDR1 ENHRY and CDR2 SYGVKD. The CDR3 DNA sequence: TGTGCCATCAGTGAGGGGAACTACGAGCAGTACTTC. Residues: CAISEGNYEQYF.

In this sample, this clonotype turned up a few times. This rearrangement joins TRBV10-3 to TRBJ2-3; tentatively, D is TRBD1 (7 bases). Germline V gives CDR1 ENHRY, CDR2 SYGVKD. V lost 6 bases, J lost 2 bases, and 18 bases lay in between. The CDR3 has 16 residues. The CDR3 sequence is CAIREEGGGITDTQYF. The CDR3 DNA is TGTGCCATCAGGGAAGAAGGGGGCGGGATCACAGATACGCAGTATTTT.

The J gene is TRBJ2-7, the V gene TRBV28; D possibly corresponds to TRBD1 (6 bases). The CDR3 is made up of 13 amino acids. Germline CDR1 MDHEN, CDR2 SYDVKM. V lost 6 bases and J 12 bases, leaving 21 bases between the germline ends. CDR3 region: CASRITTGSQVYF. The CDR3 DNA sequence: TGTGCCAGCAGAATAACTACAGGGTCACAGGTGTACTTC.

This clonotype has a handful of counts. This chain links TRBV7-9 with TRBJ2-5; D gene ambiguous. The V end was cut by 5 bases, the J end by 5 bases, with 12 bases between. CDR3 length equals 13 residues. The germline gives CDR1 SEHNR, CDR2 FQNEAQ (reference sequence). The CDR3 DNA is TGTGCCAGCAGCCCTAAGGGCCCCGAGACCCAGTACTTC. Its translation: CASSPKGPETQYF.

This clonotype came up a few times. The V and J genes are TRBV28 and TRBJ2-3, with unresolved D. The CDR3 runs 14 residues. Germline CDR1 reads MDHEN; CDR2 reads SYDVKM. V dropped 7 bases and J dropped 3 bases, with 14 bases sitting between them. CDR3 protein: CASITGSRTDTQYF. DNA of the CDR3: TGTGCCAGCATCACGGGCAGCAGAACAGATACGCAGTATTTT.

CDR3 sequence: CASSGPGQGIQSNQPQHF. CDR3 DNA: TGTGCCAGCAGTGGTCCGGGACAGGGGATCCAGAGCAATCAGCCCCAGCATTTT. The chain couples TRBV6-1 to TRBJ1-5, with 10 bases that match TRBD1. The CDR3 loop spans 18 amino acids. J was trimmed by 1 base and V by 4 bases; bases with no gene match: 10. CDR1 and CDR2 from the germline V gene are MNHNS and SASEGT.

The chain uses TRBV20-1 and TRBJ1-5; unclear D gene. Between the trimmed V and J ends, which lost 6 bases and 0 bases, there was a span of 15 bases. Germline-derived CDR1 and CDR2 are DFQATT and SNEGSKA (reference sequence). The CDR3 totals 15 residues. The CDR3 sequence: CSARRGVVSNQPQHF. In nucleotides, the CDR3 is TGCAGTGCGCGACGTGGGGTTGTTAGCAATCAGCCCCAGCATTTT.

Concerning this clonotype itself: It may be a read error: a sequence one base away is much more abundant. The chain employs TRBV15 and TRBJ2-7; 9 nucleotides match TRBD1. V trimming: 0 bases; J trimming: 12 bases; junction bases outside the gene matches: 12. The CDR3 contains 15 residues. The germline gives CDR1 LNHNV, CDR2 YYDKDF (reference sequence). CDR3: CATSRDTGGRETRYF. The CDR3 DNA sequence: TGTGCCACCAGCAGAGACACAGGGGGCAGAGAGACCCGGTACTTC.

DNA of the CDR3: TGCGCCAGCAGCTTTGGCTTCGGGACCTCTGGAAACACCATATATTTT. The encoded protein is CASSFGFGTSGNTIYF. The V call is TRBV5-1, the J call TRBJ1-3, with a possible D match to TRBD1 (5 bases). This CDR3 comprises 16 residues. Trimming stripped 2 bases from V and 0 bases from J, with 12 bases between. Germline V gives CDR1 SGHRS, CDR2 YFSETQ.

J is TRBJ2-5 and V is TRBV27; 13 bases fit TRBD2. Looked up from germline, CDR1 is MNHEY and CDR2 is SMNVEV (reference sequence). J lost 4 bases, V lost 2 bases, and 4 bases had no gene match. The CDR3 runs to 16 residues. The CDR3 DNA is TGTGCCAGCAGTTTAGAGACTAGCGGGGGGTTAGAGACCCAGTACTTC. This sequence encodes CASSLETSGGLETQYF.